This T cell receptor beta chain emerged from a study of T cell responses to AZD1222 COVID-19 vaccine. Between the trimmed V and J ends, which lost 3 bases and 5 bases, there was a span of 8 bases. CDR1 and CDR2 (germline): LGHNA, YSLEER. This CDR3 spans 13 amino acids. On this clone itself: The target antigen is unknown.

Assay used: immunoSEQ multiplex PCR; TCRdb lists only in-frame clones, some missing. The sample includes 70,000 to 95,000 clones, around 93% seen only once; the top ten take less than 35%. Regarding the study as a whole: Repertoires in all cases were sampled only once the peak T cell response had passed. The sample set comprised mostly white British donors with more females, and clonal diversity was possibly underestimated. A reported finding is that nearly half of spike-specific TCRs target unmutated variant regions. CD4 TCRs covered the whole spike, strongest at regions 160-218 and 743-854.

The chain links TRBV4-3 to TRBJ1-5; unclear D gene. The sequence derives from an adult who received the AZD1222 COVID-19 vaccine. The sample in question was peripheral blood, obtained 28 days after the second AZD1222 dose. The DNA of the CDR3 is TGCGCCAGCAGCCACAACCGCTATCAGCCCCAGCATTTT. This sequence encodes CASSHNRYQPQHF.